Presented here are 14 T cell receptor beta chains from one specimen sequenced in a study of blood T cell repertoires in COVID-19. Libraries were prepared by immunoSEQ multiplex PCR; TCRdb keeps only in-frame clonotypes and omits some of them. The repertoire holds roughly 100,000 clones, approximately 85% seen once, with over 9.5% in the top ten. The sequencing input was peripheral blood. These receptors came from a man aged 35 to 55 with active or convalescent COVID-19.

The CDR3 nucleotides read TGTGCCAGCAGCTCTGGGCAGGACTACGAGCAGTACTTC. Its protein is CASSSGQDYEQYF. The chain uses TRBV21-1 and TRBJ2-7; the table's D call, TRBD1, was not checked against the DNA. TRBV21-1 is described as a pseudogene. The CDR3 runs 13 residues.

The chain has TRBV6-5 and TRBJ2-7; D is possibly TRBD1 (5 bases). The CDR3 length is 15 residues. Germline V gene data show CDR1 as MNHEY and CDR2 as SVGAGI. Trimming took off 6 bases at V and 1 base at J, with 16 bases between the two ends. The CDR3 sequence: CASSVGQVGSYEQYF. Written as DNA, the CDR3 is TGTGCCAGCAGCGTGGGGCAGGTGGGGTCCTACGAGCAGTACTTC.

This chain links TRBV21-1 with TRBJ1-3; the DNA was not compared with TRBD1, the D call given in the table. TRBV21-1 constitutes a pseudogene. This CDR3 is built from 18 residues. Here the CDR3 reads CASSKACGQATSGNTIYF. The CDR3, as DNA: TGTGCCAGCAGCAAAGCCTGCGGACAGGCCACCTCTGGAAACACCATATATTTT.

This clone was observed once. The chain couples TRBV6-6 to TRBJ1-3; D call uncertain. Trimming pared 2 bases from V and 1 base from J, leaving 3 bases between. The CDR3 loop spans 13 amino acids. Looked up from germline, CDR1 is MNHNY and CDR2 is SVGAGI (reference sequence). CDR3 sequence: CASSYRSGNTIYF. As DNA, the CDR3 is TGTGCCAGCAGTTACCGTTCTGGAAACACCATATATTTT.

Notes on this clone: The junction does not match germline at one end; this may be a read error. The chain recombines TRBV3-1 (or the pseudogene TRBV3-2) with TRBJ1-2, with 11 nucleotides matching TRBD1. The CDR3 runs to 16 residues. Germline-derived CDR1 and CDR2 are LGHDT and YNNKEL (reference sequence). This chain's CDR3 is CASRQDAGQGVYGYTF. The CDR3 DNA is TGTGCCAGCAGACAAGATGCGGGACAGGGGGTCTATGGCTACACCTTC.

This clone appeared once. The chain recombines TRBV18 with TRBJ1-1; a possible D gene is TRBD1 (6 bases). Germline V gives CDR1 KGHSH, CDR2 LQKENI. The germline V and J ends were trimmed by 3 bases and 0 bases, with 11 bases remaining between them. CDR3 length equals 15 residues. CDR3 DNA: TGTGCCAGCTCACCGCAACAGGGTCTGAACACTGAAGCTTTCTTT. It specifies CASSPQQGLNTEAFF.

V and J are TRBV3-1 (or the pseudogene TRBV3-2) and TRBJ1-2, with 12 bases identical to TRBD1. Trimming cost V 4 bases and J 3 bases; bases outside gene matches: 6. The CDR3 length is 16 residues. The germline V gene has CDR1 LGHDT and CDR2 YNNKEL (reference sequence). The chain's CDR3 is CASSLQGTGGDYGYTF. Here the CDR3 DNA reads TGTGCCAGCAGCCTCCAGGGGACAGGGGGCGACTATGGCTACACCTTC.

V and J are TRBV10-3 and TRBJ2-7, with TRBD2 as a possible D gene (5 bases). There are 16 residues in the CDR3. CDR1 and CDR2 (germline): ENHRY, SYGVKD. V was pared by 0 bases and J by 0 bases, with 12 bases between. In DNA, the CDR3 is TGTGCCATCAGTGAGTCGCTTGAGCGGTTCTCCTACGAGCAGTACTTC. Amino acids: CAISESLERFSYEQYF.

The chain has TRBV10-3 and TRBJ2-2, with D maybe TRBD2 (6 bases). V shed 4 bases and J shed 1 base, with 10 bases lying between them. CDR1 ENHRY and CDR2 SYGVKD come from the germline V gene. The CDR3 spans 15 residues. CDR3 in DNA: TGTGCCATCAGTGCGGGGACTGGGAACACCGGGGAGCTGTTTTTT. Translating it yields CAISAGTGNTGELFF.

The V call is TRBV4-2, the J call TRBJ2-1; perhaps TRBD2 as D (6 bases). CDR1 LGHNA and CDR2 YNFKEQ come from the germline V gene. The CDR3 is made up of 14 amino acids. V was pared by 4 bases and J by 7 bases, with 14 bases between. In DNA form, the CDR3 reads TGTGCCAGCAGCCCTCTAGCGAAGGAAAATGAGCAGTTCTTC. Translation: CASSPLAKENEQFF.

This chain uses TRBV3-1 (or the pseudogene TRBV3-2) with TRBJ2-7; 10 nucleotides align to TRBD1. V gave up 6 bases and J gave up 2 bases; unmatched junction bases: 7. The CDR3 contains 15 residues. Germline CDR1 and CDR2: LGHDT and YNNKEL (reference sequence). CDR3 sequence (DNA): TGTGCCAGCAGTCATACCGGGACAGGGGCCTACGAGCAGTACTTC. Translated, it gives CASSHTGTGAYEQYF.

The chain joins TRBV10-1 to TRBJ1-6; D remains unclear. With 3 bases removed from V and 10 bases from J, the gap between germline ends came to 10 bases. The CDR3 covers 13 residues. Germline CDR1 reads WNHNN; CDR2 reads SYGVQD (reference sequence). CDR3 in amino acids: CASSERGGSPLHF. The CDR3 DNA sequence: TGCGCCAGCAGTGAACGGGGTGGCTCACCCCTCCACTTT.

This chain links TRBV7-2 with TRBJ1-3; TRBD1 might be the D (6 bases). The CDR3 is made up of 16 amino acids. CDR1 is SGHTA, CDR2 FQGNSA, per germline. Trimming took 4 bases from V and 4 from J, leaving 17 bases between them. The CDR3 nucleotides are TGTGCCAGCAGCTCCCTACAGGGAGTGGGAGGAAACACCATATATTTT. It yields the protein CASSSLQGVGGNTIYF.

This chain links TRBV6-4 with TRBJ1-1; 10 nucleotides line up with TRBD1. The CDR3 contains 15 residues. V was pared by 6 bases and J by 8 bases, with 12 bases of the junction left unmatched. Germline CDR1 and CDR2: MRHNA and SNTAGT. CDR3 nucleotides: TGTGCCAGCAGCCCTAAGACAGGGGGCGCGGCGGAAGCTTTCTTT. This sequence encodes CASSPKTGGAAEAFF.